The text below deals with one TCR beta chain. These data originate in a study of shared clonotypes between healthy human individuals. Study in general: Per donor, CD8 memory used one plate, CD8 naive used two, CD4 memory used three and CD4 naive used three.

TCRdb keeps only in-frame clones here, not all; method: immunoSEQ multiplex PCR. The data show under 1,100,000 clones, approximately 80% seen once. Germline values: CDR1 MGHRA, CDR2 YSYEKL. V was cut by 0 bases and J by 5 bases, with 16 bases left in between. The CDR3 sequence is 16 residues long. What was sequenced was memory CD4+ T cells from PBMCs. As to subset: CD45RA-negative fraction. V is TRBV4-1 and J is TRBJ1-2, with D unresolved. This clonotype originated in a man younger than 35 in good health. Some clones in this sample may be carry-over from other donors' samples. The CDR3, as DNA: TGCGCCAGCAGCCAAGAGGGTCTCGATAACGTTTATGGCTACACCTTC. Protein product: CASSQEGLDNVYGYTF.